This T cell receptor (beta chain) was sequenced for a study of control samples from healthy donors and cancer patients. The germline gives CDR1 SGHTA, CDR2 FQGNSA. The CDR3 is 16 amino acids. Unmatched junction bases numbered 5, after V lost 1 base and J lost 3 bases. TCRdb keeps only in-frame clones here, not all; method: immunoSEQ multiplex PCR. The table includes about 170,000 clones, 75% to 95% detected once. This TCR derives from a woman aged 30 to 39 in good health. V and J are TRBV7-2 and TRBJ2-7; 11 nucleotides match TRBD2. The sequenced material came from blood. CDR3 bases: TGTGCCAGCAGCTTAGGTTCCGGACTAGCGGGCTACGAGCAGTACTTC. It is translated as CASSLGSGLAGYEQYF.